These T cell receptor beta chains were read from a single sample in a study of blood T cell repertoires in COVID-19. Sequenced by immunoSEQ multiplex PCR; TCRdb stores in-frame clones only, minus some. In the table there are approximately 240,000 clones, around nine tenths of which are singletons. Source material: peripheral blood. The receptors derive from a woman between 18 and 29 years old who had recovered from COVID-19. The CDR3 runs from the conserved cysteine through the conserved F or W. Fields, in order: CDR3 length, V gene, D gene, J gene, clone size, CDR3 protein, CDR3 DNA. D genes are given only for firm matches. Size tells how often a clone was seen (once, few, many) or the class of an expanded clone, and some rows leave it out.

16	TRBV5-5	TRBD1	TRBJ2-7	.	CASSLGQGKWDYEQYF	TGTGCCAGCAGCCTAGGACAGGGAAAGTGGGATTACGAGCAGTACTTC
12	TRBV7-9	.	TRBJ1-1	once	CASSLTGTEAFF	TGTGCCAGCAGCCTTACAGGGACTGAAGCTTTCTTT
15	TRBV7-2	.	TRBJ1-1	.	CASSLDGGLGTEAFF	TGTGCCAGCAGCTTAGATGGAGGATTGGGCACTGAAGCTTTCTTT
18	TRBV13	TRBD1	TRBJ1-4	.	CASSFYQGAVATNEKLFF	TGTGCCAGCAGCTTTTACCAGGGGGCCGTCGCAACTAATGAAAAACTGTTTTTT
15	TRBV6-2/TRBV6-3	TRBD1	TRBJ1-3	few	CASSNPGQGMSTIYF	TGTGCCAGCAGTAATCCGGGACAGGGGATGAGCACCATATATTTT
16	TRBV6-2/TRBV6-3	TRBD2	TRBJ2-5	.	CASSYGTSGNQETQYF	TGTGCCAGCAGTTACGGGACTAGCGGAAACCAAGAGACCCAGTACTTC
14	TRBV7-2	.	TRBJ2-7	once	CASSWPGGGDEQYF	TGTGCCAGCAGCTGGCCTGGAGGGGGGGACGAGCAGTACTTC
15	TRBV27	TRBD2	TRBJ2-1	.	CASSLALAGANEQFF	TGTGCCAGCAGTTTAGCTCTAGCGGGAGCCAATGAGCAGTTCTTC
13	TRBV30	.	TRBJ1-5	.	CAWSVQNNQPQHF	TGTGCCTGGAGTGTCCAAAATAATCAGCCCCAGCATTTT
12	TRBV27	.	TRBJ2-7	.	CASSPGTPEQYF	TGTGCCAGCAGTCCAGGGACACCCGAGCAGTACTTC
14	TRBV19	.	TRBJ1-3	.	CASSTQASGNTIYF	TGTGCCAGTAGTACTCAGGCCTCTGGAAACACCATATATTTT
18	TRBV4-1	.	TRBJ2-6	.	CASSQDDSGFSGANVLTF	TGCGCCAGCAGCCAAGATGACTCGGGTTTCTCTGGGGCCAACGTCCTGACTTTC
15	TRBV7-2	TRBD2	TRBJ2-7	.	CASSSILAGNYEQYF	TGTGCCAGCAGCTCCATACTAGCGGGTAACTACGAGCAGTACTTC
15	TRBV11-1	.	TRBJ1-1	.	CASSLGDMGNTEAFF	TGTGCCAGCAGCTTAGGGGACATGGGGAACACTGAAGCTTTCTTT
15	TRBV28	TRBD2	TRBJ2-1	.	CASSSAGGLYNEQFF	TGTGCCAGCAGTTCCGCGGGAGGACTATACAATGAGCAGTTCTTC